The rows below give T cell receptor beta chains drawn from one sample of a study of T-cell memory formation after mild COVID-19. TCRdb re-called the 5' RACE reads with MiXCR, one entry per CDR3 protein. The table has about 190,000 distinct CDR3 sequences, around 16% seen once. The material sequenced was PBMCs or a T cell subset sorted from them (not recorded which). Receptor source: an adult woman who had mild COVID-19 (a few samples of this study predate the infection). Cell type and time point are not known. The CDR3 runs from the conserved cysteine through the conserved F or W. D genes are given only for firm matches. Not every row has a clone size; where given, it reads once, few, many or a size class.

CASSLVVGGTGELFF	TGTGCCAGCAGCTTAGTCGTGGGAGGCACCGGGGAGCTGTTTTTT	NA	TRBJ2-2	NA	TRBV7-6
CASSSYLSDTEAFF	TGTGCCAGCAGTTCCTACCTGTCCGACACTGAAGCTTTCTTT	NA	TRBJ1-1	many	TRBV6-5
CASSLVLWGGELFF	TGTGCCAGCAGCTTGGTACTCTGGGGCGGGGAGCTGTTTTTT	NA	TRBJ2-2	NA	TRBV3-1
CASRAAFHTGELFF	TGTGCCAGCCGGGCGGCGTTCCACACCGGGGAGCTGTTTTTT	NA	TRBJ2-2	NA	TRBV27
CASRENNSPLHF	TGTGCCAGCAGGGAAAATAATTCACCCCTCCACTTT	NA	TRBJ1-6	NA	TRBV2
CASSYTGASAGNTIYF	TGCGCCAGCAGCTATACAGGGGCCTCCGCTGGAAACACCATATATTTT	TRBD1	TRBJ1-3	many	TRBV5-1
CASSLLGFETQYF	TGCGCCAGCAGCCTACTAGGTTTCGAGACCCAGTACTTC	NA	TRBJ2-5	NA	TRBV5-1
CASTRTGANQPQHF	TGTGCCAGCACCCGGACAGGGGCGAATCAGCCCCAGCATTTT	TRBD1	TRBJ1-5	NA	TRBV6-2/TRBV6-3
CASRPGRSNYGYTF	TGTGCCAGTAGACCGGGACGTTCTAACTATGGCTACACCTTC	NA	TRBJ1-2	NA	TRBV12-3/TRBV12-4
CASSQGGVGANVLTF	TGTGCCAGCAGCCAAGGAGGGGTAGGGGCCAACGTCCTGACTTTC	NA	TRBJ2-6	NA	TRBV14
CASSFRATEAFF	TGTGCCAGCAGTTTTAGGGCCACTGAAGCTTTCTTT	NA	TRBJ1-1	NA	TRBV12-3/TRBV12-4
CASSFGRSSLEQYF	TGTGCCAGCAGCTTTGGACGGTCTTCATTAGAGCAGTACTTC	NA	TRBJ2-7	many	TRBV5-6
CASSLREGPETQYF	TGCGCCAGCAGCTTACGGGAGGGCCCAGAGACCCAGTACTTC	TRBD2	TRBJ2-5	few	TRBV5-1
CASSSFRDRVNYEQYF	TGTGCCAGCAGCTCATTCCGGGACAGGGTAAACTACGAGCAGTACTTC	TRBD1	TRBJ2-7	few	TRBV7-9
CASSEQGAYNEQFF	TGTGCCAGCAGTGAACAGGGAGCCTACAATGAGCAGTTCTTC	NA	TRBJ2-1	NA	TRBV2
CSARTPGAPEGYGYTF	TGCAGTGCTAGGACCCCTGGAGCCCCTGAGGGCTATGGCTACACCTTC	NA	TRBJ1-2	NA	TRBV20-1
CASSLAAVDTGELFF	TGTGCCAGCAGCTTAGCAGCCGTAGACACCGGGGAGCTGTTTTTT	NA	TRBJ2-2	NA	TRBV11-2
CSVVWGVNQPQHF	TGCAGCGTTGTGTGGGGGGTCAATCAGCCCCAGCATTTT	NA	TRBJ1-5	NA	TRBV29-1
CASSTTGETQYF	TGCGCCAGCAGCACGACAGGGGAGACCCAGTACTTC	TRBD1	TRBJ2-5	NA	TRBV5-1
CASTTRGGALGQYF	TGTGCCAGCACCACCCGGGGGGGGGCTCTGGGGCAGTACTTC	TRBD2	TRBJ2-7	NA	TRBV2
CASSFSGGASREQYF	TGTGCCAGCAGCTTTTCAGGGGGCGCCTCAAGAGAGCAGTACTTC	TRBD1	TRBJ2-7	NA	TRBV5-6
CASSLPSGTTDTQYF	TGCGCCAGCAGCTTGCCTAGCGGGACAACAGATACGCAGTATTTT	TRBD2	TRBJ2-3	few	TRBV5-1
CASSLVASGGGTDTQYF	TGTGCCAGCAGCTTAGTAGCTAGCGGGGGGGGCACAGATACGCAGTATTTT	TRBD2	TRBJ2-3	few	TRBV7-2
CSTSLPTQAETQYF	TGCAGTACCTCGTTACCTACACAGGCAGAGACCCAGTACTTC	NA	TRBJ2-5	few	TRBV20-1
CASSLGQGGAFF	TGCGCCAGCAGCTTGGGACAGGGTGGAGCTTTCTTT	TRBD1	TRBJ1-1	few	TRBV5-1
CASTDGQRHSGANVLTF	TGTGCCAGCACCGACGGACAGCGACACTCTGGGGCCAACGTCCTGACTTTC	NA	TRBJ2-6	many	TRBV3-1
CASSLGRTEFYEQYF	TGTGCCAGCAGCTTAGGAAGGACAGAGTTCTACGAGCAGTACTTC	NA	TRBJ2-7	few	TRBV7-8
CASSLGTLDTQYF	TGTGCCAGCAGCTTAGGGACGTTAGATACGCAGTATTTT	NA	TRBJ2-3	NA	TRBV7-7
CAWSPHRDEKLFF	TGTGCCTGGAGTCCCCACAGGGACGAAAAACTGTTTTTT	NA	TRBJ1-4	NA	TRBV30
CASSYRGRDRVPYEQYF	TGTGCCAGCAGTTACAGGGGACGGGACAGGGTCCCCTACGAGCAGTACTTC	TRBD1	TRBJ2-7	NA	TRBV6-6
CATSDPSDRDYGYTF	TGTGCCACCAGTGATCCTTCTGACAGGGACTATGGCTACACCTTC	TRBD1	TRBJ1-2	NA	TRBV24-1
CASSTSGGARTDTQYF	TGTGCCAGCAGCACAAGCGGGGGGGCTCGGACAGATACGCAGTATTTT	TRBD2	TRBJ2-3	NA	TRBV11-2
CASSGRDRVLVYEQYF	TGTGCCAGCAGTGGCCGGGACAGGGTTTTGGTCTACGAGCAGTACTTC	TRBD1	TRBJ2-7	many	TRBV2
CASSLTGTSGVLSSYNEQFF	TGTGCCAGCAGCCTTACTGGGACTAGCGGGGTCCTGAGCTCCTACAATGAGCAGTTCTTC	TRBD2	TRBJ2-1	few	TRBV2
CSARGVGTAGELFF	TGCAGTGCTAGGGGGGTCGGGACGGCCGGGGAGCTGTTTTTT	NA	TRBJ2-2	NA	TRBV20-1
CASKDLTSDSYEQYF	TGTGCCAGTAAGGATTTGACTAGCGATTCCTACGAGCAGTACTTC	TRBD2	TRBJ2-7	NA	TRBV19
CATSRDRINYGYTF	TGTGCCACCAGCAGGGACAGGATTAACTATGGCTACACCTTC	TRBD1	TRBJ1-2	few	TRBV15
CASTPWGDNEQFF	TGTGCCAGCACCCCTTGGGGGGACAATGAGCAGTTCTTC	NA	TRBJ2-1	NA	TRBV12-3/TRBV12-4
CASRRTGSTGELFF	TGTGCCAGCCGAAGGACAGGGTCGACCGGGGAGCTGTTTTTT	TRBD1	TRBJ2-2	few	TRBV7-9
CASSALAGGPLDTQYF	TGTGCCAGCAGCGCCTTAGCGGGAGGGCCGCTAGATACGCAGTATTTT	TRBD2	TRBJ2-3	NA	TRBV7-2
CASSRDRGLLAGGYEQYF	TGTGCCAGCAGTCGGGACAGGGGGCTTCTAGCGGGAGGCTACGAGCAGTACTTC	NA	TRBJ2-7	few	TRBV6-1
CASSVGDRDVNEQFF	TGTGCCAGCAGCGTAGGGGACAGGGATGTGAATGAGCAGTTCTTC	TRBD1	TRBJ2-1	few	TRBV9
CATSPGQRITEAFF	TGTGCCACCAGCCCGGGACAGCGTATTACTGAAGCTTTCTTT	TRBD1	TRBJ1-1	NA	TRBV15
CSAVGQGNYEQYF	TGCAGTGCCGTTGGACAGGGTAACTACGAGCAGTACTTC	TRBD1	TRBJ2-7	few	TRBV20-1
CATSDTRGRSQETQYF	TGTGCCACCAGTGACACCCGCGGACGCAGCCAAGAGACCCAGTACTTC	NA	TRBJ2-5	NA	TRBV24-1
CSAREGGGYGYTF	TGCAGTGCTAGAGAAGGGGGCGGGTATGGCTACACCTTC	TRBD1	TRBJ1-2	NA	TRBV20-1
CASSQADGSQPQHF	TGTGCCAGCAGCCAGGCAGACGGAAGTCAGCCCCAGCATTTT	NA	TRBJ1-5	NA	TRBV3-1
CASSFGGGTGELFF	TGTGCCAGCAGCTTCGGCGGTGGCACCGGGGAGCTGTTTTTT	NA	TRBJ2-2	many	TRBV7-9
CASSFGTADGYTF	TGCGCCAGCAGCTTTGGGACAGCAGATGGCTACACCTTC	TRBD1	TRBJ1-2	NA	TRBV5-1
CATSDANSGNTIYF	TGTGCCACCAGTGATGCGAATTCTGGAAACACCATATATTTT	NA	TRBJ1-3	few	TRBV24-1
CASSWGPNTEAFF	TGTGCCAGCAGTTGGGGACCGAACACTGAAGCTTTCTTT	NA	TRBJ1-1	NA	TRBV12-3/TRBV12-4
CASSLGRATGTDTQYF	TGTGCCAGCAGCTTAGGGCGAGCCACGGGTACAGATACGCAGTATTTT	NA	TRBJ2-3	once	TRBV7-6
CASSPGVSGYTF	TGTGCCAGTAGTCCGGGGGTTAGTGGCTACACCTTC	NA	TRBJ1-2	few	TRBV19